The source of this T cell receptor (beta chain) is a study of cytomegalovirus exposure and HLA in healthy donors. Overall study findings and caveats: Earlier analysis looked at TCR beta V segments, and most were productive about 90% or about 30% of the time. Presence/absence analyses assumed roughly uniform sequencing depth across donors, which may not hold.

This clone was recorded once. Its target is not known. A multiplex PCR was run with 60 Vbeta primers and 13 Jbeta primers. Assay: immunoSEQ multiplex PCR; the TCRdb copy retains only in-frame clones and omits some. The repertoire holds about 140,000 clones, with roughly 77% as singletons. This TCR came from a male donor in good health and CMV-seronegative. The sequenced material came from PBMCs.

The CDR3, as DNA: TGTGCCAGCAGCGATTCCCTCCACGGGACTAGCAGGGATGAGCAGTTCTTC. Translating gives CASSDSLHGTSRDEQFF. This chain connects TRBV9 to TRBJ2-1, with TRBD2 matching 9 bases. The germline gives CDR1 SGDLS, CDR2 YYNGEE. This CDR3 contains 17 residues. The V gene end was trimmed by 3 bases and the J gene end by 8 bases; junction bases not matched to a gene: 15.